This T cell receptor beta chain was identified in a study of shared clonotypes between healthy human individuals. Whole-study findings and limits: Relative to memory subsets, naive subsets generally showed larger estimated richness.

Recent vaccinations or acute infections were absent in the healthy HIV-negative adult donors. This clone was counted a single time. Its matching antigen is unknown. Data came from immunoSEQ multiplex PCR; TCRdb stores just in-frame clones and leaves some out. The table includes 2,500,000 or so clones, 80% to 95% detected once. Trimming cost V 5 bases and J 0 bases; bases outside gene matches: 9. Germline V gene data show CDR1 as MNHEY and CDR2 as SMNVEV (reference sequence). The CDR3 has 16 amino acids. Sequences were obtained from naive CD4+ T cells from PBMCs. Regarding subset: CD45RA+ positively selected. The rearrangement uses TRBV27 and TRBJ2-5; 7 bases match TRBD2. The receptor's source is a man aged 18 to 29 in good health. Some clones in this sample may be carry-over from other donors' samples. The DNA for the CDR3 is TGTGCCAGCAGTGTATACGGGAGGATAGACCAAGAGACCCAGTACTTC. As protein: CASSVYGRIDQETQYF.